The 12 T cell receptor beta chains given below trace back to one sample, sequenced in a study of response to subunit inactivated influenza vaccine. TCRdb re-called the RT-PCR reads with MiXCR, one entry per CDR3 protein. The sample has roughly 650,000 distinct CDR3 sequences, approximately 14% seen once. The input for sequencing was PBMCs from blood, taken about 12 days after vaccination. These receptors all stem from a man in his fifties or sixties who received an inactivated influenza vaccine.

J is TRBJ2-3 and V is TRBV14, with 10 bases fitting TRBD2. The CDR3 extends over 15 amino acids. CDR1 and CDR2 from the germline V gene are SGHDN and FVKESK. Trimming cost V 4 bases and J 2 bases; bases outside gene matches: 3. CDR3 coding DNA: TGTGCCAGCAGCCTAGCGGGAGGATTCACAGATACGCAGTATTTT. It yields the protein CASSLAGGFTDTQYF.

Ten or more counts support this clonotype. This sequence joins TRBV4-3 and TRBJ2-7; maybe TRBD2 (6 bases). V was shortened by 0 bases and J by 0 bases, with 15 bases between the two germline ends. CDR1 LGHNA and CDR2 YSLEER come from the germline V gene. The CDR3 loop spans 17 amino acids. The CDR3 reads CASSQDYPGVSSYEQYF. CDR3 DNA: TGCGCCAGCAGCCAAGATTACCCGGGGGTGAGCTCCTACGAGCAGTACTTC.

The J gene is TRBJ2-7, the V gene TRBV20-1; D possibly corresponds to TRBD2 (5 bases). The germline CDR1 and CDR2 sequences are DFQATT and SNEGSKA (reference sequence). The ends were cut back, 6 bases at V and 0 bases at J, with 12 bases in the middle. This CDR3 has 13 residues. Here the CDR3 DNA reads TGCAGTGCGGCCAAAGGGAGCTCCTACGAGCAGTACTTC. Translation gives CSAAKGSSYEQYF.

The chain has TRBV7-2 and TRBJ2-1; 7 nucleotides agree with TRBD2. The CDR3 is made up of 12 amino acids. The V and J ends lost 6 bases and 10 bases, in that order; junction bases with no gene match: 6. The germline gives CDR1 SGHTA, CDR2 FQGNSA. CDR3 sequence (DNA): TGTGCCAGCAGACAAGCGGGACTAGAGCAGTTCTTC. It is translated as CASRQAGLEQFF.

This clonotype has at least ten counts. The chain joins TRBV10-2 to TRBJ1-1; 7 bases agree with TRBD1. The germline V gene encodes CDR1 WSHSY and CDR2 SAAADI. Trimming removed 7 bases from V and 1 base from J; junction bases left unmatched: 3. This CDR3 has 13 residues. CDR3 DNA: TGCGCCAGCAAATGGACAGGGAACACTGAAGCTTTCTTT. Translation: CASKWTGNTEAFF.

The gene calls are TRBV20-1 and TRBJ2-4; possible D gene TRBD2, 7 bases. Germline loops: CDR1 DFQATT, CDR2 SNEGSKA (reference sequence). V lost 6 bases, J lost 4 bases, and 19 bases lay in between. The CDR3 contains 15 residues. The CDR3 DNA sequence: TGCAGTGCCGAGCTAGGGGGAGGGTCTAAAAACATTCAGTACTTC. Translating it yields CSAELGGGSKNIQYF.

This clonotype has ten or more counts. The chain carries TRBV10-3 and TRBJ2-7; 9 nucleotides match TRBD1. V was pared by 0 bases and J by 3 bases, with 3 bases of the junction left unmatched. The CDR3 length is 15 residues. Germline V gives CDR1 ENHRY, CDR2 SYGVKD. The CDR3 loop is CAISESTGQGYEQYF. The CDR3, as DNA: TGTGCCATCAGTGAGTCGACGGGACAGGGCTACGAGCAGTACTTC.

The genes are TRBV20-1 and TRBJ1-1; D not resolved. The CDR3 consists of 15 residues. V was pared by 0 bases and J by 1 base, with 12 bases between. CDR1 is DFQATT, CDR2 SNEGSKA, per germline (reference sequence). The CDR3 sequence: CSARDYYGGNTEAFF. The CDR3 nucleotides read TGCAGTGCTAGAGATTATTACGGCGGGAACACTGAAGCTTTCTTT.

CDR3 nucleotides: TGCAGCGTTCGTGGTGGAGGGGCCAACGTCCTGACTTTC. This sequence encodes CSVRGGGANVLTF. The V call is TRBV29-1, the J call TRBJ2-6; D call uncertain. This CDR3 region has 13 residues. V was clipped by 5 bases and J by 4 bases, with 9 bases between them. Germline CDR1 reads SQVTM; CDR2 reads ANQGSEA.

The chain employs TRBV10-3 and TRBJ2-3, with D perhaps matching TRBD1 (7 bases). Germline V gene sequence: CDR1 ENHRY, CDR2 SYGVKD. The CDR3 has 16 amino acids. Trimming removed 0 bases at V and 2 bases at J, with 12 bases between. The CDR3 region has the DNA TGTGCCATCAGTGAGTCCCAGGGGGGCCTCACAGATACGCAGTATTTT. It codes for CAISESQGGLTDTQYF.

In DNA form, the CDR3 reads TGCGCCAGCAGCCACCCAGACGGGACAGGGGGGACTGAAGCTTTCTTT. As protein: CASSHPDGTGGTEAFF. The genes are TRBV4-1 and TRBJ1-1; 11 bases align to TRBD1. CDR3 length: 16 residues. With 3 bases clipped from V and 5 bases from J, the junction kept 8 bases outside the gene matches. Germline values: CDR1 MGHRA, CDR2 YSYEKL.

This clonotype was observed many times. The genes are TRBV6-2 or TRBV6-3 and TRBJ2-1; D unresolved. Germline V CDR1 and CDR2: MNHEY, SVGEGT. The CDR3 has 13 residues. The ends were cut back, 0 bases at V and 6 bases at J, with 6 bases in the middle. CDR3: CASSYSRRNEQFF. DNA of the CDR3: TGTGCCAGCAGTTACTCGAGACGCAATGAGCAGTTCTTC.